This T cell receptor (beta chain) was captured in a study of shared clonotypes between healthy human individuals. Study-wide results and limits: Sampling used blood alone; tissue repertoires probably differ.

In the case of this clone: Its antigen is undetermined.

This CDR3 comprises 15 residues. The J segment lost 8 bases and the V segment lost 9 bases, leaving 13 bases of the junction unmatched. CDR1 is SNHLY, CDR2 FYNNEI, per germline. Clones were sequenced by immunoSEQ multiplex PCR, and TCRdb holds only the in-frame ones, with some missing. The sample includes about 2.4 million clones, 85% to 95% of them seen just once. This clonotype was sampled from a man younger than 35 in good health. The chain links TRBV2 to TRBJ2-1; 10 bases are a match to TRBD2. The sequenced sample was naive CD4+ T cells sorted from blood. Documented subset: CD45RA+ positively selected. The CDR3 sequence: CASEKAGGPFDEQFF. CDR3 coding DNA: TGTGCCAGTGAAAAAGCGGGGGGGCCGTTCGATGAGCAGTTCTTC.